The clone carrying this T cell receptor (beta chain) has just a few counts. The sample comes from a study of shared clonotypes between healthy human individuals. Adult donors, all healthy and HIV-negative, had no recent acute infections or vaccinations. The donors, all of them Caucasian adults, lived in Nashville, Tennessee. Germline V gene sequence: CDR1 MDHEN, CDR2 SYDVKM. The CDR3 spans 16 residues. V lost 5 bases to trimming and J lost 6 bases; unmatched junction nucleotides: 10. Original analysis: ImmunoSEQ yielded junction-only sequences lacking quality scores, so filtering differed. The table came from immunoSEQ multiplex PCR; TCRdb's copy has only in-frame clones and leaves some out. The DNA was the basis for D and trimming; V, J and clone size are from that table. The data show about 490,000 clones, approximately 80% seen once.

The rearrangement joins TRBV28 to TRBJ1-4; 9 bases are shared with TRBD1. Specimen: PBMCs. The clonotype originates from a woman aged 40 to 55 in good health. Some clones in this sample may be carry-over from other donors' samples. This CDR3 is CASSGRQGVYYEKLFF. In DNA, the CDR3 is TGTGCCAGCAGTGGTAGACAGGGGGTTTACTATGAAAAACTGTTTTTT.